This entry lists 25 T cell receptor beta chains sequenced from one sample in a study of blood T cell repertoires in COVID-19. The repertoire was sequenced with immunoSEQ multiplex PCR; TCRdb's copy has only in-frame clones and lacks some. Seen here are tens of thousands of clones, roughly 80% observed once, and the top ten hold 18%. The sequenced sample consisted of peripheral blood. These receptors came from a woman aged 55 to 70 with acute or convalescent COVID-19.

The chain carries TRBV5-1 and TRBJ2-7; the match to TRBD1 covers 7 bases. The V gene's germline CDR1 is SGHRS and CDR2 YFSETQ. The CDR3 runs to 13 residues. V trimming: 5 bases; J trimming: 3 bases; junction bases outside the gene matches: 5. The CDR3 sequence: CASRSGGSYEQYF. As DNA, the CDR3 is TGCGCCAGCAGGTCAGGGGGAAGCTACGAGCAGTACTTC.

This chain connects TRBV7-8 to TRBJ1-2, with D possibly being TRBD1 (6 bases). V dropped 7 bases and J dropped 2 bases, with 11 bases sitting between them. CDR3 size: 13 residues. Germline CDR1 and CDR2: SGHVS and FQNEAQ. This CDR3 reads CASTPQGNYGYTF. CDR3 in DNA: TGTGCCAGCACCCCACAGGGCAACTATGGCTACACCTTC.

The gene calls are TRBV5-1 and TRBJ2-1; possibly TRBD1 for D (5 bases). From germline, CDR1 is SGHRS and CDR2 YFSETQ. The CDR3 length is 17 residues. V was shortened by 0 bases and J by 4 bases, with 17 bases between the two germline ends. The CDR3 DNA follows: TGCGCCAGCAGCTTGGAAACAGGAATGGAGATTTACAATGAGCAGTTCTTC. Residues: CASSLETGMEIYNEQFF.

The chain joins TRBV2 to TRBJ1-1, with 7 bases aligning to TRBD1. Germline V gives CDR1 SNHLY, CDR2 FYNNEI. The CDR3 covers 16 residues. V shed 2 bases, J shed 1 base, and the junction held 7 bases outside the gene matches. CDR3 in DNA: TGTGCCAGCAGTGAATTTAGGGGGCCAGGGAACACTGAAGCTTTCTTT. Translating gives CASSEFRGPGNTEAFF.

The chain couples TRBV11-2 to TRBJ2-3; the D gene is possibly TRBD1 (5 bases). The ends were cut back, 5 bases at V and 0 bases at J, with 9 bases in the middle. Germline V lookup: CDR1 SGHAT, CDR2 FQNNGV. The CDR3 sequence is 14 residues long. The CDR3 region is CASSRTLSTDTQYF. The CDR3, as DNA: TGTGCCAGCAGCAGGACACTTAGCACAGATACGCAGTATTTT.

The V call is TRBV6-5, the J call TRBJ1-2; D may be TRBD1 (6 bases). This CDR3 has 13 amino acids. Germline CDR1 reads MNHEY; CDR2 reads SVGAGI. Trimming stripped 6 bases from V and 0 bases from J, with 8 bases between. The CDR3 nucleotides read TGTGCCAGCAGCAGGACAGCTAACTATGGCTACACCTTC. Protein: CASSRTANYGYTF.

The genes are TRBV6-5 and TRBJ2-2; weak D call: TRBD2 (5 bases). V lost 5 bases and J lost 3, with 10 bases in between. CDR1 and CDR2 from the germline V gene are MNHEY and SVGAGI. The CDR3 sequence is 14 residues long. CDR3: CASSLRDDTGELFF. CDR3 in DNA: TGTGCCAGCAGTCTCCGGGATGACACCGGGGAGCTGTTTTTT.

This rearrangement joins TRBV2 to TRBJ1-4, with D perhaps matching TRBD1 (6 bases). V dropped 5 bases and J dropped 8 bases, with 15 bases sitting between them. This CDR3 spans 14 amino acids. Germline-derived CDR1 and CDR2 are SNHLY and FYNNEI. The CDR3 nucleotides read TGTGCCAGCAGTAGTCAGGGGCAACGGGAAAAACTGTTTTTT. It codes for CASSSQGQREKLFF. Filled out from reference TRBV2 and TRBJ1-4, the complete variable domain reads EPEVTQTPSHQVTQMGQEVILRCVPISNHLYFYWYRQILGQKVEFLVSFYNNEISEKSEIFDDQFSVERPDGSNFTLKIRSTKLEDSAMYFCASSSQGQREKLFFGSGTQLSVL.

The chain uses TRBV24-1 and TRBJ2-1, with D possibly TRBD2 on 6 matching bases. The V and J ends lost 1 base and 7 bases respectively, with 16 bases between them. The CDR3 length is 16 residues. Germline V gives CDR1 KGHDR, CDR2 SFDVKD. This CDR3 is CATSDFRRAGGNEQFF. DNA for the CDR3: TGTGCCACCAGTGATTTCCGGCGGGCCGGAGGGAATGAGCAGTTCTTC.

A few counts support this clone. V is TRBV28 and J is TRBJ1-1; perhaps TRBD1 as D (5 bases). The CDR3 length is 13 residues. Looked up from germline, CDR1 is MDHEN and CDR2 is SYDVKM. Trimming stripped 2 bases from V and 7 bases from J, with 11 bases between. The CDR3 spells CASSLRSQVEAFF. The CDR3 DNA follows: TGTGCCAGCAGTTTAAGGTCACAGGTTGAAGCTTTCTTT.

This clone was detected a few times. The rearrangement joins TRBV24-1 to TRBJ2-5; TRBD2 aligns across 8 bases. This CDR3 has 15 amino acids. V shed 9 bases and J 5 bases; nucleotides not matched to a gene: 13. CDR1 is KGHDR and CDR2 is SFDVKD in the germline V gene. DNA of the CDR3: TGTGCCACCGCGTCGGGGGGGCCGGATTCGGAGACCCAGTACTTC. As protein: CATASGGPDSETQYF.

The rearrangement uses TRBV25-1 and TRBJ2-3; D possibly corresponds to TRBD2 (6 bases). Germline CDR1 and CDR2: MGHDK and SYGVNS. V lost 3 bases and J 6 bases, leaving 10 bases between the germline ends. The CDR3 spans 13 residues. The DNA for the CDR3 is TGTGCCAGCAGTGACCCCCGGGGGGATACGCAGTATTTT. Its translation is CASSDPRGDTQYF.

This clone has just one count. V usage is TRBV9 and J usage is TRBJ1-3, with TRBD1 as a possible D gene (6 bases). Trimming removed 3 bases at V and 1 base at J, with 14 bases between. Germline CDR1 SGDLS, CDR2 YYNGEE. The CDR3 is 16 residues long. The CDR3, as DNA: TGTGCCAGCAGCGCAGAACCCCAGGGGTCTGGAAACACCATATATTTT. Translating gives CASSAEPQGSGNTIYF.

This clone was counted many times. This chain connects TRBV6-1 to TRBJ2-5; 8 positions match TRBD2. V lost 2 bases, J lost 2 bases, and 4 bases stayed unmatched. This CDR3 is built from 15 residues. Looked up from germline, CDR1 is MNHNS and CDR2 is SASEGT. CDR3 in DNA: TGTGCCAGCAGTGAAATTCGGGGGGGACAAGAGACCCAGTACTTC. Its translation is CASSEIRGGQETQYF.

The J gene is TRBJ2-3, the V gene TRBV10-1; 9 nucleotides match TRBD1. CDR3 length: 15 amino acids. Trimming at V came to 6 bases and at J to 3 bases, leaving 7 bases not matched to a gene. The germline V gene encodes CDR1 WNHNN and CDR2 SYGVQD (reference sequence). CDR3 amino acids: CASSPGQGKTDTQYF. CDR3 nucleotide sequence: TGCGCCAGCAGCCCGGGACAGGGAAAGACAGATACGCAGTATTTT.

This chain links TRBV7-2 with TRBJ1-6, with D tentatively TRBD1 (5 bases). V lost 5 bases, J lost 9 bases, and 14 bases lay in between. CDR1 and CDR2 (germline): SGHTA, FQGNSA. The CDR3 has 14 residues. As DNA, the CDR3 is TGTGCCAGCAGCCTACCCTGGGGGGGTTCACCCCTCCACTTT. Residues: CASSLPWGGSPLHF.

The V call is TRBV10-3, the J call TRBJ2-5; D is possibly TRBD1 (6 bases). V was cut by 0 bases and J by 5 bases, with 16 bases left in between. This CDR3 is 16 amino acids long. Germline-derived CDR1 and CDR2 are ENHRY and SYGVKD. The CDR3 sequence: CAISESEKRTDETQYF. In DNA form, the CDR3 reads TGTGCCATCAGTGAGTCAGAAAAGAGGACAGACGAGACCCAGTACTTC.

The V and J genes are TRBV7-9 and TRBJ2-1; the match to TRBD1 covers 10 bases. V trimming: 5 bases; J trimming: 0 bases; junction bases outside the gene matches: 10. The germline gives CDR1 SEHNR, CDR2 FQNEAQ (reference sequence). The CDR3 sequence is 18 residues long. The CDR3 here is CASSNSDRGQPSYNEQFF. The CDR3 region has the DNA TGTGCCAGCAGCAATTCCGACAGGGGGCAACCCTCCTACAATGAGCAGTTCTTC. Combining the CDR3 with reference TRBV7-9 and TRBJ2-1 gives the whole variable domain DTGVSQNPRHKITKRGQNVTFRCDPISEHNRLYWYRQTLGQGPEFLTYFQNEAQLEKSRLLSDRFSAERPKGSFSTLEIQRTEQGDSAMYLCASSNSDRGQPSYNEQFFGPGTRLTVL.

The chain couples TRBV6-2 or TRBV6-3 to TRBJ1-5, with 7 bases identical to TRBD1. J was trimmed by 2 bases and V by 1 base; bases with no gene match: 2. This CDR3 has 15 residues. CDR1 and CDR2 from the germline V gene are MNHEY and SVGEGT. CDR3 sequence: CASSYLQGRNQPQHF. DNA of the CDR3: TGTGCCAGCAGTTACTTACAGGGGCGCAATCAGCCCCAGCATTTT.

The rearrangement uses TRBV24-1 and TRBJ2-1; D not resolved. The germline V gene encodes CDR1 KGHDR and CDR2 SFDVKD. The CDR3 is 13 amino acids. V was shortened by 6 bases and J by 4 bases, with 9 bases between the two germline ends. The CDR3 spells CATSQATYNEQFF. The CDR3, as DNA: TGTGCCACCAGTCAGGCCACTTACAATGAGCAGTTCTTC.

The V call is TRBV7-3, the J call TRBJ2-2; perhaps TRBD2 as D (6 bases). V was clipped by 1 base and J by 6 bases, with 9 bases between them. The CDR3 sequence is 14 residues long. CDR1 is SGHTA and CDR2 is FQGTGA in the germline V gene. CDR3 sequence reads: CASSLSSGAGELFF. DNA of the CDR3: TGTGCCAGCAGCTTAAGTTCGGGGGCCGGGGAGCTGTTTTTT.

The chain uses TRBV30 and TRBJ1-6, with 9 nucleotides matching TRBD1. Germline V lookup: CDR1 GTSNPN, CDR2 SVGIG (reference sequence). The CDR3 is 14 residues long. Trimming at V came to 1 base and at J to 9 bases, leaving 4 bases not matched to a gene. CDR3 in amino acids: CAWSEGQGSSPLHF. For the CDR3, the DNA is TGTGCCTGGAGTGAGGGACAGGGAAGTTCACCCCTCCACTTT.

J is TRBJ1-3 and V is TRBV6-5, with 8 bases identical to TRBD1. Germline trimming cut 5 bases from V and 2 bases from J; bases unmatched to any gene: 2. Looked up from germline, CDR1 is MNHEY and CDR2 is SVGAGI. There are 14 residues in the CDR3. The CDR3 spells CASSLQGAGNTIYF. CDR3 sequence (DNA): TGTGCCAGCAGTCTACAGGGGGCTGGAAACACCATATATTTT.

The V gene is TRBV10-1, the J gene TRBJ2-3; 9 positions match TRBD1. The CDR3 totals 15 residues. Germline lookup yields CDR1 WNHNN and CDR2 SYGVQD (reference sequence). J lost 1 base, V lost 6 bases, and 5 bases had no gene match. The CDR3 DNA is TGCGCCAGCAGAGCGGGACAGGGTCGCACAGATACGCAGTATTTT. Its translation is CASRAGQGRTDTQYF.

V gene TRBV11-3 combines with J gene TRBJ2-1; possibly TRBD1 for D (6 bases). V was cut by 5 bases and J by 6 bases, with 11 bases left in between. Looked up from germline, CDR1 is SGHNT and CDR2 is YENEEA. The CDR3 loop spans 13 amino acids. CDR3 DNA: TGTGCCAGCAGCACAGGACAGTTCAATGAGCAGTTCTTC. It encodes CASSTGQFNEQFF.